This T cell receptor (beta chain) was recorded in a study of breast tumors, draining lymph nodes, adjacent tissues. Trimming took off 3 bases at V and 2 bases at J, with 23 bases between the two ends. The germline V gene has CDR1 LGHDT and CDR2 YNNKEL (reference sequence). The CDR3 spans 19 residues. TCRdb analysed the multiplex PCR reads with MiXCR anew, one entry per CDR3 protein. The repertoire holds fewer than 80,000 distinct CDR3 sequences, around 43% seen once, with more than 7.5% in the top ten. The sequenced sample was breast tumor tissue. The sequence came from a female donor with breast cancer. Some clones in this sample may be carry-over from other donors' samples. This sequence joins TRBV3-1 and TRBJ1-5; D is undetermined. DNA for the CDR3: TGTGCCAGCAGCCAGTTCCCCTGGAGGGCCAGGTTGGGCAATCAGCCCCAGCATTTT. Protein: CASSQFPWRARLGNQPQHF.